A single sample gave rise to the 27 T cell receptor beta chains below, sequenced in a study of T cells in Graves' hyperthyroidism and ophthalmopathy. RNA transcripts gave rise to amplified TCR beta CDR3 regions. First-round RT-PCR targeting the TCR CDR3 was performed with the HTBI primer set. TCRdb re-analysed the multiplex PCR reads in MiXCR, keeping a single row per CDR3 protein. The sample lists hundreds of thousands of distinct CDR3 sequences, roughly 20% seen once, with around a third in the top ten. The material sequenced was blood. Receptors were obtained from a young man with Graves' ophthalmopathy.

The chain has TRBV5-8 and TRBJ2-1; D call uncertain. The CDR3 contains 15 residues. Germline V gives CDR1 SGHTS, CDR2 YDEGEE. Trimming left V 0 bases short and J 0 bases short, with 7 bases between. The CDR3 DNA reads TGTGCCAGCAGCTTGGTGGGGTACTCCTACAATGAGCAGTTCTTC. This translates into CASSLVGYSYNEQFF.

This clonotype was observed a handful of times. The V call is TRBV24-1, the J call TRBJ1-1, with D perhaps TRBD1 (5 bases). CDR1 and CDR2 (germline): KGHDR, SFDVKD. The CDR3 length is 13 residues. V shed 3 bases and J shed 4 bases, with 8 bases lying between them. CDR3 sequence (DNA): TGTGCCACCAGTGATCTCGACAGCACTGAAGCTTTCTTT. This sequence encodes CATSDLDSTEAFF.

This clonotype appeared many times. This chain connects TRBV28 to TRBJ1-2; D is perhaps TRBD1 (6 bases). Trimming pared 5 bases from V and 4 bases from J, leaving 11 bases between. Germline V gives CDR1 MDHEN, CDR2 SYDVKM. The length of the CDR3 is 13 residues. CDR3 coding DNA: TGTGCCAGCAGTCCCCGGGACATCTATGGCTACACCTTC. Protein: CASSPRDIYGYTF.

J is TRBJ2-2 and V is TRBV5-1; 14 bases are a match to TRBD2. Germline trimming cut 0 bases from V and 6 bases from J; bases unmatched to any gene: 4. The CDR3 contains 17 residues. Germline lookup yields CDR1 SGHRS and CDR2 YFSETQ. CDR3 amino acids: CASSLAGTSGRPGELFF. CDR3 sequence (DNA): TGCGCCAGCAGCTTGGCCGGGACTAGCGGGAGACCCGGGGAGCTGTTTTTT.

CDR3 sequence (DNA): TGTGCCAGCAGGGAGGGGGATGACAAGACGACCCAGTACTTC. Translated: CASREGDDKTTQYF. The chain couples TRBV25-1 to TRBJ2-5; either TRBD1 or TRBD2 may supply D (6 bases each). V was pared by 6 bases and J by 7 bases, with 18 bases between. The CDR3 totals 14 residues. The germline V gene encodes CDR1 MGHDK and CDR2 SYGVNS.

This clonotype was seen at least ten times. This chain connects TRBV7-3 to TRBJ2-7; 8 nucleotides align to TRBD1. Germline V gene data show CDR1 as SGHTA and CDR2 as FQGTGA. The CDR3 runs 16 residues. Germline trimming cut 1 base from V and 5 bases from J; bases unmatched to any gene: 10. The CDR3 here is CASSLNPGGAGDEQYF. For the CDR3, the DNA is TGTGCCAGCAGCTTAAATCCAGGGGGCGCCGGAGACGAGCAGTACTTC.

This chain connects TRBV7-2 to TRBJ2-6; 7 bases agree with TRBD2. V was clipped by 5 bases and J by 0 bases; unmatched bases: 13. Germline CDR1 is SGHTA and CDR2 is FQGNSA. This CDR3 has 19 amino acids. The CDR3 nucleotides are TGTGCCAGCAGCCAAGATACGGGAGGCGACAACTCTGGGGCCAACGTCCTGACTTTC. Translation gives CASSQDTGGDNSGANVLTF.

This chain uses TRBV3-1 with TRBJ2-7; a weak D match, TRBD1 (6 bases). The V end was cut by 4 bases, the J end by 0 bases, with 10 bases between. The CDR3 runs 14 residues. Per the germline V gene, CDR1 is LGHDT and CDR2 is YNNKEL (reference sequence). This chain's CDR3 is CASSLDSDSYEQYF. CDR3 nucleotides: TGTGCCAGCAGCCTGGACAGCGACTCCTACGAGCAGTACTTC.

This chain links TRBV11-2 with TRBJ2-5; 9 bases align to TRBD2. The CDR3 runs to 11 residues. Germline CDR1 reads SGHAT; CDR2 reads FQNNGV. Trimming cost V 11 bases and J 12 bases; bases outside gene matches: 10. The CDR3 region has the DNA TGTGCCTCGGGCAAGCGGGAGGCTGAGTACTTC. Translated, it gives CASGKREAEYF. The whole variable domain, filled in from reference TRBV11-2 and TRBJ2-5, reads EAGVAQSPRYKIIEKRQSVAFWCNPISGHATLYWYQQILGQGPKLLIQFQNNGVVDDSQLPKDRFSAERLKGVDSTLKIQPAKLEDSAVYLCASGKREAEYFGPGTRLLVL.

This clonotype was detected a few times. This sequence joins TRBV14 and TRBJ2-1; 16 bases are shared with TRBD2. This CDR3 has 19 residues. Germline CDR1 and CDR2: SGHDN and FVKESK. J lost 7 bases, V lost 4 bases, and 13 bases had no gene match. The DNA for the CDR3 is TGTGCCAGCAGCCGTCCCGGGACTAGCGGGAGGGCCGATTGGAATGAGCAGTTCTTC. This sequence encodes CASSRPGTSGRADWNEQFF.

This clonotype appeared a few times. The chain is built from TRBV28 and TRBJ1-3; D gene ambiguous. Germline CDR1 is MDHEN and CDR2 is SYDVKM. This CDR3 region has 13 residues. V was pared by 3 bases and J by 3 bases, with 6 bases between. The CDR3, as DNA: TGTGCCAGCAGTTTTACTTTTGGAAACACCATATATTTT. Amino acids: CASSFTFGNTIYF.

This clonotype has ten or more counts. The chain joins TRBV11-2 to TRBJ2-7; 8 bases map to TRBD2. The CDR3 has 14 amino acids. The V and J ends lost 5 bases and 3 bases, in that order; junction bases with no gene match: 6. Germline loops: CDR1 SGHAT, CDR2 FQNNGV. The CDR3 coding sequence is TGTGCCAGCAGCCCCGGACGGGGGGGCTACGAGCAGTACTTC. This translates into CASSPGRGGYEQYF.

This clonotype was recorded many times. This rearrangement joins TRBV7-3 to TRBJ2-3, with TRBD1 as a possible D gene (5 bases). CDR1 and CDR2 from the germline V gene are SGHTA and FQGTGA. This CDR3 spans 13 amino acids. Deletions cut 5 bases from V and 5 bases from J, with 11 bases between. The CDR3 loop reads CASSASQGDTQYF. The CDR3 nucleotides read TGTGCCAGCAGCGCTTCGCAGGGAGATACGCAGTATTTT.

This clonotype has just a few counts. The rearrangement uses TRBV7-9 and TRBJ1-4; TRBD1 agrees at 10 bases. CDR1 is SEHNR, CDR2 FQNEAQ, per germline (reference sequence). Germline trimming cut 5 bases from V and 8 bases from J; bases unmatched to any gene: 8. The CDR3 has 15 amino acids. This CDR3 is CASSRDRGPGEKLFF. CDR3 nucleotides: TGTGCCAGCAGCCGTGACAGGGGGCCGGGGGAAAAACTGTTTTTT.

This clonotype occurred a few times. This chain connects TRBV27 to TRBJ2-7, with 8 bases matching TRBD2. The CDR3 length is 13 residues. V lost 3 bases and J lost 7; bases outside the gene matches: 5. CDR1 MNHEY and CDR2 SMNVEV come from the germline V gene (reference sequence). CDR3 in DNA: TGTGCCAGCAGTTTGGGGACTAGTCGGGAGCAGTACTTC. It codes for CASSLGTSREQYF.

This clonotype was counted a single time. The chain joins TRBV4-1 to TRBJ2-6; 9 nucleotides align to TRBD2. CDR1 and CDR2 (germline): MGHRA, YSYEKL. The V gene end was trimmed by 1 base and the J gene end by 4 bases; junction bases not matched to a gene: 17. This CDR3 contains 21 residues. In DNA, the CDR3 is TGCGCCAGCAGCCAAGTCCCCTGGGGGACTAGCATCTTCTCCGGGGCCAACGTCCTGACTTTC. Translated: CASSQVPWGTSIFSGANVLTF.

This clonotype was counted only a few times. The rearrangement uses TRBV7-9 and TRBJ2-6; 10 nucleotides line up with TRBD2. The CDR3 consists of 19 residues. V shed 3 bases and J 4 bases; nucleotides not matched to a gene: 12. Germline CDR1 reads SEHNR; CDR2 reads FQNEAQ (reference sequence). The DNA for the CDR3 is TGTGCCAGCAGCTTCATCGTCGGAGCGGGAGGGTTCGGGGCCAACGTCCTGACTTTC. Its protein product is CASSFIVGAGGFGANVLTF.

The CDR3 loop reads CASSPRTGDKGAFF. The CDR3 DNA reads TGTGCCAGCTCACCCCGGACAGGGGATAAGGGAGCTTTCTTT. This chain joins TRBV18 and TRBJ1-1; 9 nucleotides align to TRBD1. This CDR3 has 14 residues. Losses at the gene ends were 3 bases for V and 10 bases for J; bases not matched to a gene: 9. Germline V lookup: CDR1 KGHSH, CDR2 LQKENI.

This clonotype was seen more than once but under ten times. This chain links TRBV29-1 with TRBJ2-4; weak D call: TRBD2 (6 bases). Trimming stripped 6 bases from V and 1 base from J, with 10 bases between. Germline CDR1 and CDR2: SQVTM and ANQGSEA. The CDR3 is 13 residues long. This CDR3 reads CSVGGTAKNIQYF. CDR3 sequence (DNA): TGCAGCGTAGGCGGGACTGCCAAAAACATTCAGTACTTC.

The chain employs TRBV9 and TRBJ2-2; 14 nucleotides match TRBD2. J lost 4 bases, V lost 3 bases, and 5 bases had no gene match. The CDR3 covers 17 residues. Germline V gives CDR1 SGDLS, CDR2 YYNGEE. The DNA of the CDR3 is TGTGCCAGCAGCGAGGGACTAGCGGGAGCCCCCACCGGGGAGCTGTTTTTT. It specifies CASSEGLAGAPTGELFF.

This clonotype was detected ten times or more. Here the CDR3 DNA reads TGTGCCAGCAGCTCAAGTGGTGCTGCCCCCTCCCAGTACAATGAGCAGTTCTTC. As protein: CASSSSGAAPSQYNEQFF. This chain links TRBV11-2 with TRBJ2-1; D gene unclear. CDR1 and CDR2 from the germline V gene are SGHAT and FQNNGV. Trimming took off 4 bases at V and 4 bases at J, with 23 bases between the two ends. This CDR3 has 18 residues.

The CDR3 sequence: CSARDTNNSPLHF. In DNA, the CDR3 is TGCAGTGCGAGGGACACAAATAATTCACCCCTCCACTTT. This chain connects TRBV20-1 to TRBJ1-6, with D possibly matching TRBD1 (6 bases). Germline loops: CDR1 DFQATT, CDR2 SNEGSKA (reference sequence). This CDR3 region has 13 residues. The ends were cut back, 6 bases at V and 5 bases at J, with 11 bases in the middle.

As for this clonotype: One junction end disagrees with the germline gene, perhaps due to a read error. J is TRBJ2-5 and V is TRBV7-7; 10 bases map to TRBD2. The CDR3 totals 14 residues. Germline assignment: CDR1 SSHAT and CDR2 FNYEAQ (reference sequence). In nucleotides, the CDR3 is TGTGCTAGCAGCGTTAGCGGGAGGCAAGAGACCCAGTACTTC. Translated, it gives CASSVSGRQETQYF.

The rearrangement joins TRBV2 to TRBJ1-6, with D maybe TRBD1 (6 bases). Germline-derived CDR1 and CDR2 are SNHLY and FYNNEI. This CDR3 contains 15 residues. Trimming shortened V by 3 bases and J by 13 bases, and 19 bases separated the two germline ends. CDR3 loop: CASSDSTGVVEPLHF. The CDR3 DNA reads TGTGCCAGCAGTGATTCGACAGGAGTCGTGGAGCCCCTCCACTTT.

In DNA form, the CDR3 reads TGTGCCAGCAGCCAGGTCAGCGGGACCAACGAGCAGTACTTC. Encoded protein: CASSQVSGTNEQYF. This chain uses TRBV4-2 with TRBJ2-7; 7 bases line up with TRBD2. V lost 3 bases to trimming and J lost 5 bases; unmatched junction nucleotides: 7. This CDR3 region has 14 residues. Germline values: CDR1 LGHNA, CDR2 YNFKEQ.

This clonotype was found a few times. V usage is TRBV29-1 and J usage is TRBJ2-3; maybe TRBD1 (6 bases). The CDR3 is made up of 17 amino acids. Trimming pared 0 bases from V and 2 bases from J, leaving 18 bases between. CDR1 and CDR2 from the germline V gene are SQVTM and ANQGSEA. Here the CDR3 DNA reads TGCAGCGTTGAAGATGTTTTGACGCAGGGGTCCACAGATACGCAGTATTTT. Protein product: CSVEDVLTQGSTDTQYF.

This chain uses TRBV4-3 with TRBJ2-7; a weak D match, TRBD1 (5 bases). Germline CDR1 is LGHNA and CDR2 is YSLEER. The CDR3 has 14 residues. Trimming stripped 1 base from V and 5 bases from J, with 12 bases between. The CDR3 protein is CASSQVRGKNEQYF. CDR3 DNA sequence: TGCGCCAGCAGCCAAGTTAGGGGAAAGAACGAGCAGTACTTC.